This T cell receptor (beta chain) was observed in a study of T cell responses to AZD1222 COVID-19 vaccine. Assay: immunoSEQ multiplex PCR; the TCRdb copy retains only in-frame clones and omits some. Seen here are some 130,000 clones, around 87% observed once, and the top ten hold over 3%. The J segment lost 2 bases and the V segment lost 5 bases, leaving 2 bases of the junction unmatched. This CDR3 contains 15 residues. Germline V gives CDR1 SEHNR, CDR2 FQNEAQ (reference sequence). This clonotype originated in an adult in good health. This material consisted of peripheral blood, taken on day 0 of AZD1222 vaccination. The chain carries TRBV7-9 and TRBJ2-3, with 12 bases that match TRBD2. CDR3 loop: CASSRTSGDTDTQYF. CDR3 DNA: TGTGCCAGCAGCCGGACTAGCGGGGACACAGATACGCAGTATTTT.